Shown below are 32 T cell receptor beta chains from a single sample sequenced in a study of cytomegalovirus exposure and HLA in healthy donors. PCR used 60 Vbeta primers and 13 Jbeta primers. Profiled with immunoSEQ multiplex PCR; TCRdb holds only in-frame clones, not every one. The sample holds 65,000 to 85,000 clones; approximately 70% are singletons and the top ten take around 4.7%. Sequencing was done on a sample of PBMCs. The receptors stem from a man aged 55 to 70 in good health and CMV-seropositive.

This clone was counted between two and nine times. The chain has TRBV25-1 and TRBJ2-7; 9 bases map to TRBD1. The germline CDR1 and CDR2 sequences are MGHDK and SYGVNS. The CDR3 is 14 residues long. V lost 7 bases and J lost 4; bases outside the gene matches: 8. CDR3 in amino acids: CASTSDRGGYEQYF. The CDR3 DNA reads TGTGCCAGCACCTCGGACAGGGGCGGGTACGAGCAGTACTTC.

The J gene is TRBJ2-2, the V gene TRBV5-1; a weak D match, TRBD1 (5 bases). V lost 3 bases and J lost 6, with 21 bases in between. The CDR3 is 17 amino acids. The germline gives CDR1 SGHRS, CDR2 YFSETQ. The CDR3 nucleotides are TGCGCCAGCAGCTCAAACCGAGGACAAACCGGTCCCGGGGAGCTGTTTTTT. Its protein product is CASSSNRGQTGPGELFF.

With regard to this clone: The same CDR3 can be traced to other DNA sequences in this sample. The chain uses TRBV10-3 and TRBJ2-1; TRBD2 agrees at 10 bases. Losses at the gene ends were 4 bases for V and 7 bases for J; bases not matched to a gene: 10. There are 16 residues in the CDR3. Germline CDR1 ENHRY, CDR2 SYGVKD. The CDR3 loop is CAISGSPGLAANEQFF. CDR3 nucleotides: TGTGCCATCAGTGGGTCTCCCGGACTAGCGGCGAATGAGCAGTTCTTC.

This chain joins TRBV28 and TRBJ2-5, with 8 bases lining up with TRBD2. Matching the DNA end better, TRBJ2-7 makes the J call doubtful. Germline CDR1 MDHEN, CDR2 SYDVKM. The CDR3 consists of 14 residues. The CDR3: CASSLPGGRFEQYF. The CDR3 bases are TGTGCCAGCAGTCTACCGGGGGGGCGTTTCGAGCAGTACTTC.

The CDR3 DNA is TGTGCCATCAGTGAAGCGCTCGGTCACGAGCAGTACTTC. Encoded protein: CAISEALGHEQYF. V usage is TRBV10-3 and J usage is TRBJ2-7; no firm D call. The CDR3 is 13 amino acids. The V end was cut by 3 bases, the J end by 5 bases, with 11 bases between. The germline gives CDR1 ENHRY, CDR2 SYGVKD.

In its sample, this clone was seen a few times. This chain joins TRBV10-2 and TRBJ2-1; weak D call: TRBD2 (5 bases). Germline assignment: CDR1 WSHSY and CDR2 SAAADI. V was pared by 4 bases and J by 8 bases, with 12 bases between. The CDR3 has 13 amino acids. CDR3 sequence reads: CASSGEPPHEQFF. DNA of the CDR3: TGCGCCAGCAGTGGGGAGCCCCCCCATGAGCAGTTCTTC.

This clone has just a few counts. This chain links TRBV2 with TRBJ2-7; 8 positions match TRBD1. The V gene end was trimmed by 9 bases and the J gene end by 4 bases; junction bases not matched to a gene: 8. The CDR3 is 13 residues long. CDR1 and CDR2 from the germline V gene are SNHLY and FYNNEI. The CDR3 region has the DNA TGTGCCAGTCGGGGACAGGACTTTTACGAGCAGTACTTC. Amino acids: CASRGQDFYEQYF.

The genes are TRBV5-4 and TRBJ2-5; D is perhaps TRBD2 (5 bases). The length of the CDR3 is 12 residues. Per germline, CDR1 SGHNT and CDR2 YYREEE (reference sequence). Trimming took off 2 bases at V and 4 bases at J, with 6 bases between the two ends. The CDR3 nucleotides read TGTGCCAGCAGCTTACTAGGAGAGACCCAGTACTTC. Its protein product is CASSLLGETQYF.

This CDR3 reads CATTGQGVNTEAFF. CDR3 coding DNA: TGTGCCACAACTGGACAGGGAGTCAACACTGAAGCTTTCTTT. The V gene is TRBV6-5, the J gene TRBJ1-1, with TRBD1 identical over 8 bases. The trim removed 10 bases at V and 2 bases at J, leaving 9 bases unmatched. The CDR3 contains 14 residues. CDR1 is MNHEY and CDR2 is SVGAGI in the germline V gene.

This chain joins TRBV7-9 and TRBJ2-4; D remains ambiguous. Looked up from germline, CDR1 is SEHNR and CDR2 is FQNEAQ (reference sequence). The CDR3 sequence is 14 residues long. Trimming pared 1 base from V and 6 bases from J, leaving 10 bases between. The CDR3 spells CASSLENDRNIQYF. CDR3 nucleotides: TGTGCCAGCAGCTTAGAAAACGATAGAAACATTCAGTACTTC.

This chain uses TRBV30 with TRBJ2-3; 11 bases fit TRBD2. The CDR3 length is 16 residues. Per germline, CDR1 GTSNPN and CDR2 SVGIG (reference sequence). J gave up 7 bases and V 5 bases, and 14 bases lay outside the gene matches. This chain's CDR3 is CAWGLSGSGRVNTQYF. For the CDR3, the DNA is TGTGCCTGGGGTCTCTCAGGTAGCGGGAGGGTAAATACGCAGTATTTT.

CDR3 sequence reads: CASSGTRGDEQFF. DNA for the CDR3: TGTGCCAGCAGCGGGACCCGGGGGGATGAGCAGTTCTTC. The J gene is TRBJ2-1, the V gene TRBV5-4, with TRBD2 identical over 7 bases. The V gene's germline CDR1 is SGHNT and CDR2 YYREEE (reference sequence). After removal of 4 bases from V and 8 bases from J, the junction contained 6 bases not matched to a gene. CDR3 length: 13 amino acids.

The chain joins TRBV10-3 to TRBJ2-7; 7 nucleotides line up with TRBD1. The junction had 13 bases not matched to a gene; V was cut back by 5 bases and J by 3 bases. This CDR3 has 16 residues. CDR1 ENHRY and CDR2 SYGVKD come from the germline V gene. The CDR3 reads CAISTNPGTVYYEQYF. CDR3 in DNA: TGTGCCATCAGTACGAATCCCGGGACAGTTTACTACGAGCAGTACTTC.

V and J are TRBV5-6 and TRBJ1-1; D remains ambiguous. Germline lookup yields CDR1 SGHDT and CDR2 YYEEEE. The CDR3 is 16 amino acids. The V end lost 4 bases, the J end lost 7 bases, and 23 bases lay between the germline ends. CDR3 protein: CASSDPTRAETSEAFF. Here the CDR3 DNA reads TGTGCCAGCAGCGATCCTACTAGGGCGGAGACGAGTGAAGCTTTCTTT.

This chain connects TRBV4-2 to TRBJ2-7; TRBD2 aligns across 12 bases. Unmatched junction bases numbered 0, after V lost 0 bases and J lost 3 bases. The CDR3 spans 15 residues. Per germline, CDR1 LGHNA and CDR2 YNFKEQ. The CDR3 DNA reads as TGTGCCAGCAGCCAAGAGACTAGCGGGAGCTACGAGCAGTACTTC. Its protein product is CASSQETSGSYEQYF.

The genes are TRBV6-1 and TRBJ1-3; 8 bases fit TRBD1. CDR3 length equals 15 residues. With 3 bases clipped from V and 0 bases from J, the junction kept 1 base outside the gene matches. Germline V CDR1 and CDR2: MNHNS, SASEGT. The chain's CDR3 is CASSEGQDSGNTIYF. CDR3 in DNA: TGTGCCAGCAGTGAGGGACAGGACTCTGGAAACACCATATATTTT.

This clone was found once. The chain is built from TRBV6-6 and TRBJ2-5; 9 bases map to TRBD2. The germline gives CDR1 MNHNY, CDR2 SVGAGI (reference sequence). CDR3 length equals 15 residues. V trimming: 0 bases; J trimming: 4 bases; junction bases outside the gene matches: 3. This chain's CDR3 is CASSYSGTSPETQYF. CDR3 nucleotide sequence: TGTGCCAGCAGTTACTCCGGGACTAGCCCAGAGACCCAGTACTTC.

J is TRBJ2-5 and V is TRBV6-1; D unresolved. CDR1 and CDR2 from the germline V gene are MNHNS and SASEGT. The CDR3 covers 14 residues. V lost 6 bases, J lost 9 bases, and 20 bases lay in between. CDR3 sequence reads: CASSAKKVVAAQYF. CDR3 DNA sequence: TGTGCCAGCAGCGCCAAGAAAGTGGTTGCGGCCCAGTACTTC.

This CDR3 is CASSRGTSRGGNTIYF. Here the CDR3 DNA reads TGTGCCAGCAGCAGGGGGACAAGTAGGGGTGGAAACACCATATATTTT. The chain links TRBV7-2 to TRBJ1-3; possibly TRBD1 for D (6 bases). Trimming took off 5 bases at V and 3 bases at J, with 17 bases between the two ends. Germline CDR1 and CDR2: SGHTA and FQGNSA. The CDR3 spans 16 residues.

CDR3 sequence reads: CASSPSGMHQETQYF. In DNA form, the CDR3 reads TGTGCCAGCAGCCCTAGCGGGATGCACCAAGAGACCCAGTACTTC. This chain links TRBV28 with TRBJ2-5, with 9 bases aligning to TRBD2. The CDR3 covers 15 residues. Germline CDR1 and CDR2: MDHEN and SYDVKM. The junction had 5 bases not matched to a gene; V was cut back by 6 bases and J by 0 bases.

The chain combines TRBV6-6 with TRBJ2-1, with D possibly TRBD2 on 5 matching bases. V shed 4 bases and J shed 4 bases, with 5 bases lying between them. The CDR3 consists of 12 residues. In germline, CDR1 is MNHNY, CDR2 SVGAGI (reference sequence). CDR3 nucleotides: TGTGCCAGCAGTTGGACTTACAATGAGCAGTTCTTC. This gives the protein CASSWTYNEQFF.

The chain links TRBV5-6 to TRBJ2-2, with 8 bases matching TRBD1. This CDR3 is built from 17 residues. The germline gives CDR1 SGHDT, CDR2 YYEEEE. V lost 4 bases to trimming and J lost 4 bases; unmatched junction nucleotides: 12. The CDR3 reads CASSTYGQGHLTGELFF. The CDR3 DNA reads as TGTGCCAGCAGCACCTACGGACAGGGACACCTCACCGGGGAGCTGTTTTTT.

This chain links TRBV4-2 with TRBJ1-3, with no clear D. This CDR3 is 16 amino acids long. CDR1 and CDR2 from the germline V gene are LGHNA and YNFKEQ. Trimming removed 0 bases from V and 0 bases from J, with 9 bases in between. CDR3 DNA: TGTGCCAGCAGCCAAGATCTTGTCGTCTCTGGAAACACCATATATTTT. Translation gives CASSQDLVVSGNTIYF.

The rearrangement joins TRBV19 to TRBJ1-3; D remains ambiguous. The CDR3 is 13 residues long. Germline CDR1 LNHDA, CDR2 SQIVND (reference sequence). V was shortened by 7 bases and J by 2 bases, with 9 bases between the two germline ends. DNA of the CDR3: TGTGCCAGTACCCTCTCCCCTGGAAACACCATATATTTT. This gives the protein CASTLSPGNTIYF.

The rearrangement uses TRBV27 and TRBJ2-1; 8 bases fit TRBD2. Germline CDR1 is MNHEY and CDR2 is SMNVEV (reference sequence). The CDR3 covers 15 residues. The ends lost 6 bases at V and 1 base at J; junction bases unmatched: 5. CDR3 amino acids: CASRKGLASYNEQFF. CDR3 in DNA: TGTGCCAGCAGAAAAGGACTAGCTTCCTACAATGAGCAGTTCTTC.

The V call is TRBV5-1, the J call TRBJ2-1; 8 bases align to TRBD2. Per germline, CDR1 SGHRS and CDR2 YFSETQ. This CDR3 spans 15 amino acids. V lost 1 base and J lost 5; bases outside the gene matches: 5. The CDR3 reads CASSLQAGGNNEQFF. The CDR3 DNA sequence: TGCGCCAGCAGCTTGCAGGCGGGAGGCAACAATGAGCAGTTCTTC. The complete variable domain, with remaining parts taken from reference TRBV5-1 and TRBJ2-1, reads KAGVTQTPRYLIKTRGQQVTLSCSPISGHRSVSWYQQTPGQGLQFLFEYFSETQRNKGNFPGRFSGRQFSNSRSEMNVSTLELGDSALYLCASSLQAGGNNEQFFGPGTRLTVL.

The chain couples TRBV4-2 to TRBJ1-4; D gene ambiguous. Germline values: CDR1 LGHNA, CDR2 YNFKEQ. Trimming removed 4 bases at V and 0 bases at J, with 12 bases between. This CDR3 spans 16 amino acids. The CDR3 loop reads CASSLGYGATNEKLFF. CDR3 bases: TGTGCCAGCAGCCTGGGTTACGGAGCAACTAATGAAAAACTGTTTTTT.

CDR3 amino acids: CASSLARLDRYNEQFF. CDR3 nucleotide sequence: TGTGCCAGCAGCTTAGCCAGACTAGACCGCTACAATGAGCAGTTCTTC. The chain is built from TRBV7-9 and TRBJ2-1, with a weak D call TRBD2 (6 bases). V was clipped by 0 bases and J by 3 bases, with 12 bases between them. From germline, CDR1 is SEHNR and CDR2 FQNEAQ (reference sequence). The CDR3 contains 16 residues.

This clone was picked up a small number of times. The chain uses TRBV13 and TRBJ2-5; 7 positions agree with TRBD1. The J call may be faulty, since TRBJ2-7 better matches the DNA end. Germline lookup yields CDR1 PRHDT and CDR2 FYEKMQ (reference sequence). The CDR3 sequence is 14 residues long. Here the CDR3 reads CASSPTGIRNEQYF. The CDR3 DNA sequence: TGTGCCAGCAGCCCGACAGGGATAAGGAACGAGCAGTACTTC.

CDR3 DNA: TGTGCCAGCAGTTTCATCCGGGACAGGATGGAGACCCAGTACTTC. It codes for CASSFIRDRMETQYF. The rearrangement links TRBV25-1 to TRBJ2-5, with 8 bases fitting TRBD1. Germline CDR1 and CDR2: MGHDK and SYGVNS. The CDR3 has 15 residues. J lost 5 bases, V lost 5 bases, and 10 bases had no gene match.

CDR3 nucleotides: TGCGCCAGCAGCAATAGAAACCCCACGGGCAAAAACATTCAGTACTTC. Amino acid sequence: CASSNRNPTGKNIQYF. The gene calls are TRBV4-1 and TRBJ2-4; D call uncertain. The CDR3 consists of 16 residues. Trimming left V 5 bases short and J 3 bases short, with 17 bases between. Germline values: CDR1 MGHRA, CDR2 YSYEKL.

This chain uses TRBV4-3 with TRBJ1-5; D not certain. Germline V lookup: CDR1 LGHNA, CDR2 YSLEER. Trimming took 0 bases from V and 7 from J, leaving 13 bases between them. The CDR3 contains 15 residues. The CDR3 protein is CASSQDSTTSQPQHF. The CDR3 DNA reads as TGCGCCAGCAGCCAAGATAGTACTACCTCACAGCCCCAGCATTTT.